The T cell receptor (beta chain) described here comes from a study of CD8 T cells in Susac syndrome. General study points: TCR sequencing and HLA analysis covered a relatively small number of individuals.

RNA in amounts of about 0.5 to 1 ug was reverse transcribed with random hexamers. Multiplex immunoSEQ PCR targeted 54 Vbeta and 13 Jbeta TCR beta segments. TCRdb recomputed calls from the immunoSEQ multiplex PCR reads with MiXCR, one row per CDR3 protein. Of roughly 200,000 distinct CDR3 sequences listed, around 95% are singletons. The multiple sclerosis control group consisted of treatment-naive patients whose relapsing-remitting disease, which was either stable or active, fulfilled revised McDonald criteria. Per the germline V gene, CDR1 is DFQATT and CDR2 is SNEGSKA (reference sequence). Trimming stripped 6 bases from V and 0 bases from J, with 15 bases between. The CDR3 contains 14 residues. Of note for this clonotype: Antigen: not known.

The rearrangement links TRBV20-1 to TRBJ2-7; D unclear. The specimen sequenced was CD4+ T cells from PBMCs. This TCR derives from a human donor with multiple sclerosis. The CDR3 reads CSADPGGSSYEQYF. The CDR3 coding sequence is TGCAGTGCCGACCCGGGCGGAAGCTCCTACGAGCAGTACTTC.